This T cell receptor beta chain was observed in a study of T cell repertoires in cytomegalovirus infection. Study-wide background: Matching HLA type, along with CMV infection, was indicated by public TCR beta signatures. Whole-study findings and limits: Dominating the ex vivo response were TCR beta clonotypes that were CMV-specific and HLA-C-restricted.

One entry per CDR3 protein results from TCRdb running MiXCR on the reads. The sample consists of 250,000 to 300,000 distinct CDR3 sequences, under 30% of them appearing once. This clonotype appeared many times. Its antigen remains unidentified. V lost 1 base to trimming and J lost 3 bases; unmatched junction nucleotides: 3. CDR1 and CDR2 (germline): SGHTA, FQGNSA. The CDR3 runs 15 residues. The chain combines TRBV7-2 with TRBJ2-3; 8 bases map to TRBD2. Sequenced input: PBMCs. This sequence was found in a human donor in good health (CMV status not recorded). Some clones in this sample may be carry-over from other donors' samples. In DNA form, the CDR3 reads TGTGCCAGCAGCTTAGTGACGGGAGGGACAGATACGCAGTATTTT. It yields the protein CASSLVTGGTDTQYF.